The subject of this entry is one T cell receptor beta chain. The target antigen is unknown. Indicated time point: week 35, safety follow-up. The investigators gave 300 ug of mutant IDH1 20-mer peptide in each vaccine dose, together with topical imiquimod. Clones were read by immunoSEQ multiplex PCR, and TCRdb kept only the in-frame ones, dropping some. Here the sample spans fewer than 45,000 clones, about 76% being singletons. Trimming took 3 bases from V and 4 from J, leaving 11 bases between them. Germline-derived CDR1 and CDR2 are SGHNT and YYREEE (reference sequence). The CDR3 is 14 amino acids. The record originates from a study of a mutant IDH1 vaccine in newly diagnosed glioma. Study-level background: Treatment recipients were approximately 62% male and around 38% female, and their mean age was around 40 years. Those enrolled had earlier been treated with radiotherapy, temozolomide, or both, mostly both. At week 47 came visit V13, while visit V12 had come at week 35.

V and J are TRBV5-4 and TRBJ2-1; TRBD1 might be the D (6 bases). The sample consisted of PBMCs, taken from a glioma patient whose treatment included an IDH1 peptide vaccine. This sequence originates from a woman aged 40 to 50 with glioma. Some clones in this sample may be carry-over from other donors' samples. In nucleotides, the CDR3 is TGTGCCAGCAGCTGGGCGGACAGTTACAATGAGCAGTTCTTC. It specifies CASSWADSYNEQFF.